The 30 T cell receptor beta chains given below trace back to one sample, sequenced in a study of control samples from healthy donors and cancer patients. The table came from immunoSEQ multiplex PCR; TCRdb's copy has only in-frame clones and leaves some out. This table has tens of thousands of clones, around four fifths appearing once. The sample consisted of blood. All receptors come from a man aged 55 to 69 in good health.

This clone came up a few times. The chain combines TRBV24-1 with TRBJ2-6; TRBD2 is a possible D gene (5 bases). The CDR3 spans 19 residues. The V end was cut by 2 bases, the J end by 0 bases, with 16 bases between. CDR1 and CDR2 from the germline V gene are KGHDR and SFDVKD. CDR3 region: CATSDSGDQAFSGANVLTF. The CDR3 nucleotides are TGTGCCACCAGTGATTCCGGGGATCAGGCCTTCTCTGGGGCCAACGTCCTGACTTTC.

The chain joins TRBV9 to TRBJ2-5; 11 nucleotides match TRBD2. The CDR3 is 14 amino acids. The ends lost 4 bases at V and 6 bases at J; junction bases unmatched: 5. Germline-derived CDR1 and CDR2 are SGDLS and YYNGEE. Here the CDR3 reads CASSSTSGGKTQYF. The CDR3 DNA is TGTGCCAGCAGCTCAACTAGCGGGGGTAAGACCCAGTACTTC.

CDR3 sequence reads: CASSRGTASGNTIYF. In nucleotides, the CDR3 is TGTGCCAGCAGCAGGGGGACAGCCTCTGGAAACACCATATATTTT. The chain recombines TRBV7-9 with TRBJ1-3; the match to TRBD1 covers 7 bases. CDR1 and CDR2 from the germline V gene are SEHNR and FQNEAQ (reference sequence). This CDR3 spans 15 amino acids. Germline trimming cut 5 bases from V and 0 bases from J; bases unmatched to any gene: 4.

There are a few counts of this clone. This sequence joins TRBV28 and TRBJ1-6; TRBD1 agrees at 7 bases. Trimming at V came to 2 bases and at J to 4 bases, leaving 5 bases not matched to a gene. The germline gives CDR1 MDHEN, CDR2 SYDVKM. There are 16 residues in the CDR3. CDR3 sequence: CASSLQQGRYNSPLHF. The CDR3 region has the DNA TGTGCCAGCAGTTTACAACAGGGGCGGTATAATTCACCCCTCCACTTT. Using reference TRBV28 and TRBJ1-6 for the parts outside the CDR3, the full variable domain is DVKVTQSSRYLVKRTGEKVFLECVQDMDHENMFWYRQDPGLGLRLIYFSYDVKMKEKGDIPEGYSVSREKKERFSLILESASTNQTSMYLCASSLQQGRYNSPLHFGNGTRLTVT.

The CDR3 loop reads CAWGDYEQYF. The CDR3 region has the DNA TGTGCCTGGGGGGACTACGAGCAGTACTTC. The J gene is TRBJ2-7, the V gene TRBV30; no reliable D call. V was cut by 5 bases and J by 3 bases, with 5 bases left in between. From germline, CDR1 is GTSNPN and CDR2 SVGIG (reference sequence). This CDR3 has 10 residues. Complete variable domain (other parts from reference TRBV30 and TRBJ2-7): SQTIHQWPATLVQPVGSPLSLECTVEGTSNPNLYWYRQAAGRGLQLLFYSVGIGQISSEVPQNLSASRPQDRQFILSSKKLLLSDSGFYLCAWGDYEQYFGPGTRLTVT.

This clone showed up just a few times. This sequence joins TRBV7-2 and TRBJ2-3, with TRBD1 identical over 11 bases. The CDR3 sequence is 16 residues long. V trimming: 5 bases; J trimming: 2 bases; junction bases outside the gene matches: 6. Germline V gene sequence: CDR1 SGHTA, CDR2 FQGNSA. CDR3 in DNA: TGTGCCAGCAGCGGCGGACAGGGGGCCCTCACAGATACGCAGTATTTT. It is translated as CASSGGQGALTDTQYF.

The chain couples TRBV5-8 to TRBJ1-2, with D maybe TRBD1 (6 bases). Germline CDR1 reads SGHTS; CDR2 reads YDEGEE. The V end lost 1 base, the J end lost 5 bases, and 15 bases lay between the germline ends. The CDR3 sequence is 15 residues long. CDR3 sequence reads: CASSLLRGQIYGYTF. The CDR3 coding sequence is TGTGCCAGCAGCTTGTTGCGTGGACAGATATATGGCTACACCTTC.

The V and J genes are TRBV4-3 and TRBJ1-2; D is undetermined. The length of the CDR3 is 15 residues. Germline assignment: CDR1 LGHNA and CDR2 YSLEER. V lost 1 base to trimming and J lost 4 bases, with 13 bases between them. This CDR3 reads CASSQVGSGVYGYTF. The DNA of the CDR3 is TGCGCCAGCAGCCAAGTTGGCTCAGGAGTCTATGGCTACACCTTC.

The chain is built from TRBV15 and TRBJ1-3; D not certain. CDR3 length: 15 amino acids. V gave up 3 bases and J gave up 4 bases, with 13 bases separating them. Germline CDR1 and CDR2: LNHNV and YYDKDF (reference sequence). The chain's CDR3 is CATSSPQEVGNTIYF. CDR3 nucleotide sequence: TGTGCCACCAGCAGCCCTCAAGAGGTCGGAAACACCATATATTTT. The entire variable domain, with the rest obtained from reference TRBV15 and TRBJ1-3, is as follows: DAMVIQNPRYQVTQFGKPVTLSCSQTLNHNVMYWYQQKSSQAPKLLFHYYDKDFNNEADTPDNFQSRRPNTSFCFLDIRSPGLGDTAMYLCATSSPQEVGNTIYFGEGSWLTVV.

CDR3 nucleotides: TGTGCCAGCTCACCCAATCCGGAGACCCAGTACTTC. Translated: CASSPNPETQYF. This sequence joins TRBV18 and TRBJ2-5; the D is unclear. V was clipped by 3 bases and J by 5 bases, with 7 bases between them. CDR1 KGHSH and CDR2 LQKENI come from the germline V gene. The CDR3 is made up of 12 amino acids.

This chain connects TRBV30 to TRBJ2-1; 14 bases align to TRBD2. The CDR3 has 18 amino acids. The V segment lost 2 bases and the J segment 6 bases; nucleotides outside the gene matches: 12. From germline, CDR1 is GTSNPN and CDR2 SVGIG (reference sequence). CDR3 residues: CAWSPMRLAGGPGNEQFF. The CDR3 DNA reads as TGTGCCTGGAGTCCTATGAGACTAGCGGGAGGGCCTGGCAATGAGCAGTTCTTC.

This clone has more than one count but fewer than ten. The chain links TRBV3-1 (or the pseudogene TRBV3-2) to TRBJ2-1; D not resolved. This CDR3 has 14 amino acids. Germline assignment: CDR1 LGHDT and CDR2 YNNKEL (reference sequence). Trimming stripped 3 bases from V and 4 bases from J, with 10 bases between. The CDR3 DNA reads TGTGCCAGCAGCCAGAAGGGCGGTTACAATGAGCAGTTCTTC. This sequence encodes CASSQKGGYNEQFF.

The chain links TRBV10-2 to TRBJ1-4; a possible D gene is TRBD1 (5 bases). The germline CDR1 and CDR2 sequences are WSHSY and SAAADI. This CDR3 region has 15 residues. Trimming shortened V by 9 bases and J by 2 bases, and 16 bases separated the two germline ends. The CDR3 DNA follows: TGCGCCAGTAAAACGCAGGGATCGACTAATGAAAAACTGTTTTTT. It is translated as CASKTQGSTNEKLFF.

CDR3 sequence reads: CASSLVVGAAGTEAFF. The CDR3 coding sequence is TGTGCCAGCAGCTTAGTAGTGGGAGCGGCGGGCACTGAAGCTTTCTTT. The V and J genes are TRBV11-2 and TRBJ1-1; no clear D gene. The CDR3 extends over 16 amino acids. The V gene lost 1 base and the J gene lost 4 bases, with 16 bases spanning the gap. Germline V gene lookup returns CDR1 SGHAT and CDR2 FQNNGV.

The rearrangement links TRBV5-1 to TRBJ2-1, with D maybe TRBD2 (5 bases). The germline gives CDR1 SGHRS, CDR2 YFSETQ. The CDR3 is made up of 14 amino acids. The V end was cut by 4 bases, the J end by 6 bases, with 14 bases between. The CDR3 loop reads CASSLRDLANEQFF. DNA for the CDR3: TGCGCCAGCAGCCTACGAGACCTAGCCAATGAGCAGTTCTTC.

The rearrangement links TRBV19 to TRBJ1-2; D possibly corresponds to TRBD1 (5 bases). Germline V lookup: CDR1 LNHDA, CDR2 SQIVND (reference sequence). CDR3 size: 11 residues. V was clipped by 10 bases and J by 8 bases, with 14 bases between them. The CDR3 here is CATRGGTGYTF. The CDR3, as DNA: TGTGCCACCCGGGGCGGAACGGGCTACACCTTC.

The V and J genes are TRBV29-1 and TRBJ1-5; D gene uncertain. V lost 4 bases and J 7 bases, leaving 11 bases between the germline ends. This CDR3 has 12 residues. Per the germline V gene, CDR1 is SQVTM and CDR2 is ANQGSEA. This CDR3 reads CSVVVSGQPQHF. CDR3 sequence (DNA): TGCAGCGTTGTTGTCTCGGGACAGCCCCAGCATTTT.

The chain couples TRBV5-1 to TRBJ2-1; 7 bases are a match to TRBD2. Germline loops: CDR1 SGHRS, CDR2 YFSETQ. V lost 0 bases, J lost 9 bases, and 6 bases stayed unmatched. CDR3 length equals 14 residues. The CDR3: CASSLDGTSVEQFF. Written as DNA, the CDR3 is TGCGCCAGCAGCTTGGACGGCACTAGCGTTGAGCAGTTCTTC.

The genes are TRBV27 and TRBJ2-7, with a tentative D call TRBD1 (5 bases). There are 15 residues in the CDR3. CDR1 and CDR2 from the germline V gene are MNHEY and SMNVEV (reference sequence). V lost 0 bases to trimming and J lost 4 bases, with 13 bases between them. Here the CDR3 reads CASSLSNQGRYEQYF. Written as DNA, the CDR3 is TGTGCCAGCAGTTTATCGAATCAGGGTCGGTACGAGCAGTACTTC.

The V and J genes are TRBV5-1 and TRBJ2-7; D is ambiguous. Germline V CDR1 and CDR2: SGHRS, YFSETQ. The germline V and J ends were trimmed by 4 bases and 6 bases, with 20 bases remaining between them. The CDR3 length is 15 residues. The CDR3 is CASSRSEIGLSEQYF. In nucleotides, the CDR3 is TGCGCCAGCAGCCGATCCGAGATAGGCCTCAGCGAGCAGTACTTC. The whole variable domain, filled in from reference TRBV5-1 and TRBJ2-7, reads KAGVTQTPRYLIKTRGQQVTLSCSPISGHRSVSWYQQTPGQGLQFLFEYFSETQRNKGNFPGRFSGRQFSNSRSEMNVSTLELGDSALYLCASSRSEIGLSEQYFGPGTRLTVT.

The chain couples TRBV20-1 to TRBJ2-4; possibly TRBD2 for D (5 bases). Between the trimmed V and J ends, which lost 3 bases and 0 bases, there was a span of 9 bases. This CDR3 comprises 14 residues. Germline V CDR1 and CDR2: DFQATT, SNEGSKA (reference sequence). The CDR3 sequence: CSASPGRAKNIQYF. CDR3 coding DNA: TGCAGTGCTAGTCCTGGGAGAGCCAAAAACATTCAGTACTTC.

There are a few counts of this clone. V and J are TRBV19 and TRBJ1-1; no clear D. V lost 7 bases to trimming and J lost 1 base, with 7 bases between them. CDR3 length: 12 residues. Germline loops: CDR1 LNHDA, CDR2 SQIVND (reference sequence). In nucleotides, the CDR3 is TGTGCCAGTAACGTCGGGAACACTGAAGCTTTCTTT. As protein: CASNVGNTEAFF.

The rearrangement uses TRBV7-9 and TRBJ2-1; possible D gene TRBD2, 6 bases. Per germline, CDR1 SEHNR and CDR2 FQNEAQ (reference sequence). This CDR3 comprises 14 residues. V lost 3 bases and J lost 1, with 7 bases in between. The CDR3 region is CASSFGGSYNEQFF. The CDR3 DNA reads as TGTGCCAGCAGCTTCGGGGGTTCCTACAATGAGCAGTTCTTC.

The rearrangement joins TRBV9 to TRBJ2-1; 10 nucleotides match TRBD1. Germline V CDR1 and CDR2: SGDLS, YYNGEE. This CDR3 has 16 residues. The V and J ends lost 4 bases and 2 bases, in that order; junction bases with no gene match: 6. CDR3 sequence (DNA): TGTGCCAGCAGCCTCCTCGGGACAGGGGCCTACAATGAGCAGTTCTTC. It codes for CASSLLGTGAYNEQFF.

CDR3 amino acids: CAIPRDRGRDGYTF. As DNA, the CDR3 is TGTGCCATTCCCCGGGACAGGGGGAGAGATGGCTACACCTTC. The chain employs TRBV10-3 and TRBJ1-2; 11 nucleotides match TRBD1. V shed 9 bases, J shed 6 bases, and the junction held 9 bases outside the gene matches. This CDR3 comprises 14 residues. Germline CDR1 and CDR2: ENHRY and SYGVKD.

This clone occurred once. The chain is built from TRBV5-4 and TRBJ1-2; perhaps TRBD1 as D (6 bases). This CDR3 is 17 amino acids long. The germline V and J ends were trimmed by 7 bases and 3 bases, with 25 bases remaining between them. CDR1 is SGHNT, CDR2 YYREEE, per germline (reference sequence). Here the CDR3 DNA reads TGTGCCAGCGAGTCAAAAGGAGGGAGGGGGTTTCACTATGGCTACACCTTC. This sequence encodes CASESKGGRGFHYGYTF.

The rearrangement links TRBV3-1 (or the pseudogene TRBV3-2) to TRBJ1-1; perhaps TRBD1 as D (5 bases). Germline CDR1 reads LGHDT; CDR2 reads YNNKEL (reference sequence). The V and J ends lost 0 bases and 11 bases respectively, with 19 bases between them. The length of the CDR3 is 15 residues. CDR3 DNA: TGTGCCAGCAGCCAAGAATTGGGGGTGCCACTGTTGGCTTTCTTT. Protein: CASSQELGVPLLAFF.

V gene TRBV24-1 combines with J gene TRBJ2-7, with 7 bases aligning to TRBD2. In germline, CDR1 is KGHDR, CDR2 SFDVKD. This CDR3 contains 13 residues. Trimming cost V 9 bases and J 3 bases; bases outside gene matches: 7. The CDR3 DNA reads as TGTGCCACCTCCGGGAGGCAGGACTACGAGCAGTACTTC. Protein product: CATSGRQDYEQYF.

The chain combines TRBV27 with TRBJ2-1; TRBD2 aligns across 8 bases. Per germline, CDR1 MNHEY and CDR2 SMNVEV (reference sequence). After removal of 5 bases from V and 2 bases from J, the junction contained 8 bases not matched to a gene. The CDR3 has 16 amino acids. DNA for the CDR3: TGTGCCAGCAGTGTGATCCGGGGGGGCGCCTACAATGAGCAGTTCTTC. This codes for CASSVIRGGAYNEQFF.

The rearrangement uses TRBV9 and TRBJ1-3, with TRBD1 as a possible D gene (6 bases). This CDR3 comprises 14 residues. Deletions cut 4 bases from V and 4 bases from J, with 12 bases between. The V gene's germline CDR1 is SGDLS and CDR2 YYNGEE. CDR3 protein: CASSPGVKGNTIYF. CDR3 sequence (DNA): TGTGCCAGCAGCCCAGGGGTGAAAGGAAACACCATATATTTT.